Listed below are T cell receptor beta chains from one sample, sequenced in a study of T-cell reconstitution after alpha-beta-depleted transplantation in children. TCRdb processed the PCR reads anew with MiXCR; each CDR3 protein has one entry. The sample has 780,000 or so distinct CDR3 sequences; roughly 15% are singletons. The sequences come from PBMCs, mostly from graft donor cells, collected 360 days after TCRalphabeta/CD19-depleted stem cell transplant. These receptors all stem from a male patient between 5 and 17 years old who had a stem cell transplant for acute lymphoblastic leukemia, so the T cells may come from the graft donor. CDR3s include the opening cysteine and the closing phenylalanine or tryptophan. The order of the fields is clone size, V gene, CDR3 length, D gene, J gene, CDR3 protein, CDR3 DNA. A D gene is named only where the DNA matches it firmly. The size of a clone is reported for some rows only, either as once, few or many, or as a class for expanded clones.

size: few
V: TRBV7-3
length: 19
D: TRBD2
J: TRBJ2-6
CDR3: CASSALTGLARSGANVLTF
DNA: TGTGCCAGCAGCGCACTCACGGGACTAGCCCGCTCTGGGGCCAACGTCCTGACTTTC

size: many
V: TRBV20-1
length: 16
D: TRBD2
J: TRBJ2-3
CDR3: CSAPRRAGGFTDTQYF
DNA: TGCAGTGCACCGAGGAGAGCGGGAGGGTTCACAGATACGCAGTATTTT

size: many
V: TRBV4-2
length: 14
D: NA
J: TRBJ2-3
CDR3: CASSRELGTDTQYF
DNA: TGTGCCAGCAGCCGCGAGCTTGGCACAGATACGCAGTATTTT

size: NA
V: TRBV27
length: 16
D: TRBD1
J: TRBJ2-7
CDR3: CASSLPGTGDSYEQYF
DNA: TGTGCCAGCAGTTTACCTGGGACAGGAGACTCCTACGAGCAGTACTTC

size: NA
V: TRBV20-1
length: 12
D: NA
J: TRBJ2-7
CDR3: CSARGLAYEQYF
DNA: TGCAGTGCTAGAGGCCTAGCCTACGAGCAGTACTTC

size: NA
V: TRBV9
length: 16
D: TRBD2
J: TRBJ2-1
CDR3: CASSVTIAGGDNEQFF
DNA: TGTGCCAGCAGCGTAACTATAGCGGGAGGGGACAATGAGCAGTTCTTC

size: NA
V: TRBV15
length: 15
D: TRBD1
J: TRBJ2-2
CDR3: CATSRTGGYTGELFF
DNA: TGTGCCACCAGCAGAACAGGGGGCTACACCGGGGAGCTGTTTTTT

size: NA
V: TRBV29-1
length: 15
D: TRBD2
J: TRBJ2-1
CDR3: CSVENLAEEYNEQFF
DNA: TGCAGCGTTGAAAATCTAGCGGAAGAATACAATGAGCAGTTCTTC

size: NA
V: TRBV5-1
length: 19
D: TRBD2
J: TRBJ2-1
CDR3: CASSWGGIAGGRSYNEQFF
DNA: TGCGCCAGCAGCTGGGGGGGGATAGCGGGAGGCCGCTCCTACAATGAGCAGTTCTTC

size: many
V: TRBV7-2
length: 14
D: TRBD1
J: TRBJ2-7
CDR3: CASSLDRGRYEQYF
DNA: TGTGCCAGCAGCCTGGACAGGGGTCGCTACGAGCAGTACTTC

size: few
V: TRBV5-1
length: 17
D: NA
J: TRBJ2-1
CDR3: CASSLALGAGAPNEQFF
DNA: TGCGCCAGCAGCTTGGCTCTGGGGGCGGGAGCCCCCAATGAGCAGTTCTTC

size: NA
V: TRBV6-4
length: 15
D: NA
J: TRBJ2-1
CDR3: CASSDSGHKYNEQFF
DNA: TGTGCCAGCAGTGACTCGGGACATAAGTACAATGAGCAGTTCTTC

size: many
V: TRBV7-9
length: 16
D: NA
J: TRBJ1-4
CDR3: CASSALLTGSGEKLFF
DNA: TGTGCCAGCAGCGCCCTTCTTACAGGGTCGGGCGAAAAACTGTTTTTT

size: NA
V: TRBV12-3/TRBV12-4
length: 15
D: TRBD2
J: TRBJ2-1
CDR3: CASSRSGRIYNEQFF
DNA: TGTGCCAGCAGTCGTAGCGGGAGAATCTACAATGAGCAGTTCTTC

size: NA
V: TRBV5-1
length: 15
D: NA
J: TRBJ2-1
CDR3: CASRDGQVPYNEQFF
DNA: TGCGCCAGCAGGGATGGCCAGGTTCCCTACAATGAGCAGTTCTTC

size: NA
V: TRBV20-1
length: 18
D: TRBD2
J: TRBJ2-6
CDR3: CSARPIAGGPSGANVLTF
DNA: TGCAGTGCTAGGCCCATAGCGGGAGGGCCCTCTGGGGCCAACGTCCTGACTTTC

size: NA
V: TRBV12-3/TRBV12-4
length: 13
D: NA
J: TRBJ2-5
CDR3: CASGTPLGETQYF
DNA: TGTGCCAGCGGGACCCCTTTAGGAGAGACCCAGTACTTC

size: few
V: TRBV6-1
length: 16
D: TRBD2
J: TRBJ2-7
CDR3: CASSNRAGGPSYEQYF
DNA: TGTGCCAGCAGCAACCGAGCGGGAGGGCCTTCCTACGAGCAGTACTTC

size: NA
V: TRBV29-1
length: 13
D: NA
J: TRBJ2-7
CDR3: CSVVRGGSYEQYF
DNA: TGCAGCGTTGTTAGGGGAGGCTCCTACGAGCAGTACTTC

size: few
V: TRBV20-1
length: 11
D: TRBD1
J: TRBJ2-3
CDR3: CSAEWGTAQYF
DNA: TGCAGTGCTGAATGGGGGACAGCGCAGTATTTT

size: few
V: TRBV7-6
length: 15
D: NA
J: TRBJ2-2
CDR3: CASSLFSATTGELFF
DNA: TGTGCCAGCAGCTTATTCTCGGCGACCACCGGGGAGCTGTTTTTT

size: NA
V: TRBV7-2
length: 16
D: TRBD2
J: TRBJ2-1
CDR3: CASSLGLAGGVKEQFF
DNA: TGTGCCAGCAGCTTAGGACTAGCGGGAGGTGTTAAAGAGCAGTTCTTC

size: many
V: TRBV9
length: 13
D: NA
J: TRBJ2-7
CDR3: CASSVGIAYEQYF
DNA: TGTGCCAGCAGCGTAGGCATAGCCTACGAGCAGTACTTC

size: few
V: TRBV10-1
length: 15
D: TRBD2
J: TRBJ2-2
CDR3: CASSHWTSGTGELFF
DNA: TGCGCCAGCAGTCATTGGACTAGCGGCACCGGGGAGCTGTTTTTT

size: few
V: TRBV5-1
length: 17
D: NA
J: TRBJ2-4
CDR3: CASSPVPTELAKNIQYF
DNA: TGCGCCAGCAGCCCCGTACCGACAGAGCTAGCCAAAAACATTCAGTACTTC

size: many
V: TRBV5-1
length: 14
D: TRBD1
J: TRBJ1-3
CDR3: CASSWTGFGNTIYF
DNA: TGCGCCAGCAGCTGGACAGGGTTCGGAAACACCATATATTTT

size: many
V: TRBV29-1
length: 14
D: TRBD1
J: TRBJ1-6
CDR3: CSVRWDSYNSPLHF
DNA: TGCAGCGTTCGGTGGGACAGTTATAATTCACCCCTCCACTTT

size: NA
V: TRBV24-1
length: 14
D: NA
J: TRBJ2-1
CDR3: CATILLHSYNEQFF
DNA: TGTGCCACGATACTCTTACACTCCTACAATGAGCAGTTCTTC

size: NA
V: TRBV20-1
length: 16
D: NA
J: TRBJ2-5
CDR3: CSARGGSSPQLETQYF
DNA: TGCAGTGCTAGAGGAGGGAGCAGCCCTCAGTTGGAGACCCAGTACTTC

size: few
V: TRBV14
length: 13
D: NA
J: TRBJ2-7
CDR3: CASSHIGPYEQYF
DNA: TGTGCCAGCAGCCACATCGGCCCCTACGAGCAGTACTTC

size: NA
V: TRBV5-5
length: 17
D: NA
J: TRBJ2-5
CDR3: CASSLDFGRVGGETQYF
DNA: TGTGCCAGCAGCTTGGATTTCGGCAGGGTGGGTGGGGAGACCCAGTACTTC

size: NA
V: TRBV20-1
length: 16
D: TRBD1
J: TRBJ2-5
CDR3: CSATGTGEAWQETQYF
DNA: TGCAGTGCTACCGGGACAGGGGAGGCTTGGCAAGAGACCCAGTACTTC

size: NA
V: TRBV3-1
length: 17
D: NA
J: TRBJ2-7
CDR3: CASSQGINRGHRYEQYF
DNA: TGTGCCAGCAGCCAAGGTATCAACCGGGGACATCGCTACGAGCAGTACTTC

size: NA
V: TRBV29-1
length: 15
D: TRBD1
J: TRBJ2-3
CDR3: CSVAPAGTGTDTQYF
DNA: TGCAGCGTGGCCCCTGCCGGGACAGGCACAGATACGCAGTATTTT

size: NA
V: TRBV9
length: 18
D: TRBD1
J: TRBJ1-1
CDR3: CASSVADGTGGKNTEAFF
DNA: TGTGCCAGCAGCGTAGCCGACGGGACAGGGGGTAAGAACACTGAAGCTTTCTTT

size: NA
V: TRBV4-1
length: 14
D: TRBD1
J: TRBJ1-1
CDR3: CASSHGGGGPEAFF
DNA: TGCGCCAGCAGCCACGGGGGAGGGGGCCCTGAAGCTTTCTTT

size: many
V: TRBV7-2
length: 13
D: NA
J: TRBJ2-2
CDR3: CASRKVLTGELFF
DNA: TGTGCCAGCAGAAAGGTCCTGACCGGGGAGCTGTTTTTT

size: NA
V: TRBV4-1
length: 15
D: NA
J: TRBJ1-5
CDR3: CASSQVNQGYQPQHF
DNA: TGCGCCAGCAGCCAAGTAAACCAGGGTTATCAGCCCCAGCATTTT

size: many
V: TRBV10-3
length: 17
D: TRBD2
J: TRBJ2-1
CDR3: CAIPVKPREALYNEQFF
DNA: TGTGCCATCCCAGTAAAGCCGCGGGAGGCTCTATACAATGAGCAGTTCTTC

size: few
V: TRBV6-1
length: 15
D: TRBD1
J: TRBJ2-7
CDR3: CASRAPRDRDYEQYF
DNA: TGTGCCAGCAGAGCTCCCCGGGACAGGGACTACGAGCAGTACTTC

size: many
V: TRBV5-1
length: 13
D: TRBD1
J: TRBJ2-7
CDR3: CASSLTTGYEQYF
DNA: TGCGCCAGCAGCTTGACGACAGGGTACGAGCAGTACTTC

size: NA
V: TRBV6-6
length: 13
D: NA
J: TRBJ1-5
CDR3: CASSSSVIGTQHF
DNA: TGTGCCAGCAGCTCGAGCGTAATCGGGACACAGCATTTT

size: many
V: TRBV29-1
length: 12
D: NA
J: TRBJ2-7
CDR3: CSAEGISYEQYF
DNA: TGCAGCGCGGAGGGGATCTCCTACGAGCAGTACTTC

size: few
V: TRBV6-1
length: 14
D: NA
J: TRBJ2-7
CDR3: CASSRRQESYEQYF
DNA: TGTGCCAGCAGTCGGAGACAGGAATCCTACGAGCAGTACTTC

size: few
V: TRBV5-1
length: 15
D: NA
J: TRBJ2-7
CDR3: CASSLPSRGRYEQYF
DNA: TGCGCCAGCAGCTTGCCGTCTAGGGGGAGGTACGAGCAGTACTTC